The rows below give T cell receptor beta chains drawn from one sample of a study of early T cells in non-severe SARS-CoV-2 infection. A single record per CDR3 protein comes from TCRdb applying MiXCR to the 5' RACE reads. The table records 32,000 or so distinct CDR3 sequences, around 6.5% of them present only once. The specimen was whole blood. Source of these receptors: an adult who was a healthcare worker with PCR-confirmed SARS-CoV-2 infection or an uninfected control (not recorded which). Both conserved end residues are part of each CDR3. Each record gives: clone size, D gene, V gene, J gene, CDR3 DNA, CDR3 protein. The D gene is left open where the match is weak. Rows give clone size only sometimes, using once, few, many, or a class for an expanded clone.

few	TRBD1	TRBV30	TRBJ2-7	TGTGCCTGGAAGTTCCGGGACAGGGGTTACGAGCAGTACTTC	CAWKFRDRGYEQYF
many	TRBD2	TRBV5-4	TRBJ2-5	TGTGCCAGCAGCTTGGGTGGAGCGGGACTAGCTTTTTCGCCAACCGAGACCCAGTACTTC	CASSLGGAGLAFSPTETQYF
few	-	TRBV6-6	TRBJ1-6	TGTGCCAGCATTTCGACCAGCTCCTATAATTCACCCCTCCACTTT	CASISTSSYNSPLHF
-	-	TRBV28	TRBJ2-7	TGTGCCGCAGGGCAGGGCTACGAGCAGTACTTC	CAAGQGYEQYF
many	TRBD1	TRBV28	TRBJ2-7	TGTGCCAGCAGTTTATCGGACAGGGGGCCGGGAGAGCAGTACTTC	CASSLSDRGPGEQYF
-	-	TRBV7-9	TRBJ2-7	TGTGCCAGCAGCTTAAGCCAGGGGAGAATCGAGCAGTACTTC	CASSLSQGRIEQYF
many	-	TRBV29-1	TRBJ2-7	TGCAGCGTTGCGATCAGCGCCGCCTACGAGCAGTACTTC	CSVAISAAYEQYF
many	-	TRBV21-1	TRBJ1-4	TGTGCCAGCAGCAAGGACACCCCTAATGAAAAACTGTTTTTT	CASSKDTPNEKLFF
few	-	TRBV5-1	TRBJ2-3	TGCGCCAGCAGCCCCTGGGGTGCAGATACGCAGTATTTT	CASSPWGADTQYF
many	TRBD2	TRBV30	TRBJ2-1	TGTGCCTGGAGTAGGCCAAGCGGGAGGGCCGGGTACAATGAGCAGTTCTTC	CAWSRPSGRAGYNEQFF